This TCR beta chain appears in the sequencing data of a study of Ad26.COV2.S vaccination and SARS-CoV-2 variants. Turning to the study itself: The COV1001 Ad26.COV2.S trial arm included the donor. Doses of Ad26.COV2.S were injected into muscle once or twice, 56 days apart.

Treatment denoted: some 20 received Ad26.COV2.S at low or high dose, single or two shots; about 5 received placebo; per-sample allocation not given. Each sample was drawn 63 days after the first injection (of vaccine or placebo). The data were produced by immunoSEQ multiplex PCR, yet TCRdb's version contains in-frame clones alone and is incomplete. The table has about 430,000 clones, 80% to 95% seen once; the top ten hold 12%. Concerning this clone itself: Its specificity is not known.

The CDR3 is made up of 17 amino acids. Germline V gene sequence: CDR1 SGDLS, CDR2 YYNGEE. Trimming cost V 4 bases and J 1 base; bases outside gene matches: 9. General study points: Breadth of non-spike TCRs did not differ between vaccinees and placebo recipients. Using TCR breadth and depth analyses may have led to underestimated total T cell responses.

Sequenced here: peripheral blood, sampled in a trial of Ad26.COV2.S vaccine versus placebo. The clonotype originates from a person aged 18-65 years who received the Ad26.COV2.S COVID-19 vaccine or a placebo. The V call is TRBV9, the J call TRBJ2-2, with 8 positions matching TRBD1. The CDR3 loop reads CASSIPSGTGNTGELFF. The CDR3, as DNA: TGTGCCAGCAGCATTCCTTCCGGGACAGGGAACACCGGGGAGCTGTTTTTT.